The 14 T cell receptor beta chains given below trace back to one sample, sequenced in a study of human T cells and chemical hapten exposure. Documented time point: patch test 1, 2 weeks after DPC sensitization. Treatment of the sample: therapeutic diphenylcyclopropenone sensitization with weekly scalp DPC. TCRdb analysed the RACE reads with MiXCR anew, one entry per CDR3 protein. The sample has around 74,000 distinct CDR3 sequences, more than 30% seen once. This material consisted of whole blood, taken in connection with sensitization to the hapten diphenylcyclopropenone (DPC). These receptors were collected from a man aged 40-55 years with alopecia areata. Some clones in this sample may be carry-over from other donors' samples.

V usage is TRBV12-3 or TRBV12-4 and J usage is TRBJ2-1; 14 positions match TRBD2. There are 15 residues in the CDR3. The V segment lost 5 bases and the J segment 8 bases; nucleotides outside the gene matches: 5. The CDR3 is CASSGTSGSRDEQFF. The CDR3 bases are TGTGCCAGCAGTGGGACTAGCGGGAGCCGAGATGAGCAGTTCTTC.

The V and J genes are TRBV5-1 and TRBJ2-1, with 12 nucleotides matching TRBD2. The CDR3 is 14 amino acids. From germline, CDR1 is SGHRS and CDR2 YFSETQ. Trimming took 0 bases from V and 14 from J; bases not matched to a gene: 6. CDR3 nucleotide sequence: TGCGCCAGCAGCTTGGTCCTAGCGGGAGGGCCTAAGTTCTTC. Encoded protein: CASSLVLAGGPKFF.

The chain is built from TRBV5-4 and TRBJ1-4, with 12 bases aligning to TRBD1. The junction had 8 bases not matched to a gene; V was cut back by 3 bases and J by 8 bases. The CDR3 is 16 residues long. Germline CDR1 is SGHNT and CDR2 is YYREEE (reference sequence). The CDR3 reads CASSSTTGTGGEKLFF. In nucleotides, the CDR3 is TGTGCCAGCAGCTCAACTACCGGGACAGGGGGCGAAAAACTGTTTTTT.

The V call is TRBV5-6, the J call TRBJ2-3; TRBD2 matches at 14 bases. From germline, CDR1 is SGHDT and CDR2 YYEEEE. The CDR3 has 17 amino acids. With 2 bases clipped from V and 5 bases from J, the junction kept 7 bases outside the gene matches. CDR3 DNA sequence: TGTGCCAGCAGCTTTACGACTAGCGGGAGGGCCGGAGATACGCAGTATTTT. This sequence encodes CASSFTTSGRAGDTQYF.

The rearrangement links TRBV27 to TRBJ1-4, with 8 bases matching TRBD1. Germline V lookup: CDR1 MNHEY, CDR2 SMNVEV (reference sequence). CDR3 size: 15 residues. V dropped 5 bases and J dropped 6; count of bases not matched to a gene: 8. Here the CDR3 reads CASSNDRGPYEKLFF. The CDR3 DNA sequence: TGTGCCAGCAGTAATGACAGGGGCCCCTATGAAAAACTGTTTTTT.

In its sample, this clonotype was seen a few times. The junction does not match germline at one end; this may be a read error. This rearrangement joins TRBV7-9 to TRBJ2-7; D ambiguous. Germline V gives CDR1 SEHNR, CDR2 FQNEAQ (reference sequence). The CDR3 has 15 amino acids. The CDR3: CASSLDGRLSHEQYF. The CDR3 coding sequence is TGTGCCAGCAGCTTGGACGGCCGCCTCTCCCACGAGCAGTACTTC. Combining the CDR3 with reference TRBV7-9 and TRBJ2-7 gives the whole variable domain DTGVSQNPRHKITKRGQNVTFRCDPISEHNRLYWYRQTLGQGPEFLTYFQNEAQLEKSRLLSDRFSAERPKGSFSTLEIQRTEQGDSAMYLCASSLDGRLSHEQYFGPGTRLTVT.

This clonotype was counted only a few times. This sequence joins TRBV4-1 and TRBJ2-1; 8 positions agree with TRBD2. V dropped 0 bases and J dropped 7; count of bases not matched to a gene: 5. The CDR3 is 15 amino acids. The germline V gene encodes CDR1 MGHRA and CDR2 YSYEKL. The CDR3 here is CASSQDEVAGNEQFF. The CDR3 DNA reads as TGCGCCAGCAGCCAAGATGAAGTAGCGGGAAATGAGCAGTTCTTC.

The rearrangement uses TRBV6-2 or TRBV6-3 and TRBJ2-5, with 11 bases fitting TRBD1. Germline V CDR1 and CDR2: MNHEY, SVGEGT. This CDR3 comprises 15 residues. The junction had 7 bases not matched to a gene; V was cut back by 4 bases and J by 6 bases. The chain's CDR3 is CASSSDRGQPKTQYF. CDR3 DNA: TGTGCCAGCAGTTCGGACAGGGGGCAGCCCAAGACCCAGTACTTC.

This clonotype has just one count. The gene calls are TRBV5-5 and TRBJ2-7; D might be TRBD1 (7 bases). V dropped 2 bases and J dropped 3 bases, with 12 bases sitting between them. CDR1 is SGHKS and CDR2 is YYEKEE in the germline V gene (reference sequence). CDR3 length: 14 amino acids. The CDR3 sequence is CASSLGGDSYEQYF. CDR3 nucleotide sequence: TGTGCCAGCAGCTTAGGCGGGGACAGCTACGAGCAGTACTTC.

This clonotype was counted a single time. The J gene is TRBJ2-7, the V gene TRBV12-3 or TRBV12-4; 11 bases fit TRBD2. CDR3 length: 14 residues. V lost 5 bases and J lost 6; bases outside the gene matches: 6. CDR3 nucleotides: TGTGCCAGCAGTCCCGTAGCGGGAGGGACCGAGCAGTACTTC. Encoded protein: CASSPVAGGTEQYF.

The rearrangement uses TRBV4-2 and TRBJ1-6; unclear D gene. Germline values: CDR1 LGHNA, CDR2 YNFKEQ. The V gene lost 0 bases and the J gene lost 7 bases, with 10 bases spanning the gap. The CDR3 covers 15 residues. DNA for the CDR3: TGTGCCAGCAGCCAAGATTTCCAGGCCAATTCACCCCTCCACTTT. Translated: CASSQDFQANSPLHF.

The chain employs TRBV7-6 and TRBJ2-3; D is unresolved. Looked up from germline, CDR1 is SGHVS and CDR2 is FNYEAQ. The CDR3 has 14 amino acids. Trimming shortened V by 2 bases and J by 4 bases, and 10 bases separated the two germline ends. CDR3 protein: CASSLMTTPDTQYF. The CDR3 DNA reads TGTGCCAGCAGCTTAATGACCACACCAGATACGCAGTATTTT.

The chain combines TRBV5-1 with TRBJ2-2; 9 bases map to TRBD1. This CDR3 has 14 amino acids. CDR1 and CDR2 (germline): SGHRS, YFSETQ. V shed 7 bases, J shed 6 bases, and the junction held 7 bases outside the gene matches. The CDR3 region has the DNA TGCGCCAGCTCTTGGACAGGGGTCTCCGGGGAGCTGTTTTTT. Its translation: CASSWTGVSGELFF.

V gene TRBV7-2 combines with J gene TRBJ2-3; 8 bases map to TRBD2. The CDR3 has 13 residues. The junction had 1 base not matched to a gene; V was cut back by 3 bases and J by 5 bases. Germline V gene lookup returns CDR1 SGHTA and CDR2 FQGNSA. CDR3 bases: TGTGCCAGCAGCTTCCTAGCGGGAGATACGCAGTATTTT. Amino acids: CASSFLAGDTQYF.